This T cell receptor (beta chain) was documented in a study of blood T cell repertoires in COVID-19 (dated by TCRdb to 2019 to 2021). Notes on the research overall: The collaborator samples originated in the United States, Italy and Spain and spanned the acute and convalescent phases of COVID-19. Samples were obtained from the ongoing ImmuneRACE study (first 160 participants) and from 1,254 subjects provided by 6 global collaborators. The repertoires were made available in a free public database intended to serve as a resource for research on the immune response to SARS-CoV-2. Where HLA class I and class II types were available, the types were taken from metadata supplied by the sample provider, not from assay-based typing. The material from the prospective study consisted of cDNA or gDNA derived from T cells, B-cell-depleted T cells, or PBMCs. Deeply sampled blood TCRbeta repertoires from subjects exposed to, actively infected with, or recovered from COVID-19 were included in the dataset. Sample metadata almost always included a de-identified subject ID, COVID-19 status, age in years and sex. Study-wide findings and limitations: The amount of clinical and demographic metadata varied by source and participant and was provided uncurated.

Whole blood was collected in K2EDTA tubes by collaborating institutions according to the institutions' own protocols. Collaborator samples were shipped for TCRbeta analysis as frozen whole blood, isolated PBMCs, or DNA extracted from either sample type. The immunoSEQ Assay, a bias-controlled multiplex PCR, was used to amplify TCRbeta CDR3 regions from genomic DNA. In the original analysis: The number of nucleated cells in each sample was estimated from the amplification of reference gene primers within the assay. Sequence reads were collapsed and filtered to measure the absolute abundance of every unique TCRbeta CDR3 rearrangement. For each sample, productive Simpson clonality was calculated as the square root of Simpson's diversity index across productive rearrangements. Entries here come from immuneACCESS through TCRdb and include only in-frame sequences with V and J called. Some clones fail to appear in such tables; in the studies checked, an unresolved V gene covers under half of the shortfall, and the cause of the remainder is unknown. Clone size and V and J calls were adopted from that table, with D and trimming inferred from the DNA. Counted in this sample were under 100,000 clones; around four fifths of them appeared once. The ten largest account for over 15% of the sample.

Details on this clone: The antigen this receptor binds is unknown. Base-call qualities are not available, and no considerably larger clone is one nucleotide away.

The specimen sequenced was peripheral blood. This receptor was obtained from an elderly man with active or convalescent COVID-19.

The bases read TGTGCCACGGCCGGGATACGGAATTCACCCCTCCACTTT. Its translation is CATAGIRNSPLHF. The chain is encoded by TRBV6-5 joined to TRBJ1-6; a confident D gene designation cannot be given. V loses 10 bases, J loses 7 bases, and the germline ends lie 14 bases apart. Counted from cysteine to phenylalanine, this CDR3 has 13 amino acids. The entry retains the CDR3 DNA only, 39 bases that are in frame from base 1. The germline V gene supplies CDR1 MNHEY and CDR2 SVGAGI.